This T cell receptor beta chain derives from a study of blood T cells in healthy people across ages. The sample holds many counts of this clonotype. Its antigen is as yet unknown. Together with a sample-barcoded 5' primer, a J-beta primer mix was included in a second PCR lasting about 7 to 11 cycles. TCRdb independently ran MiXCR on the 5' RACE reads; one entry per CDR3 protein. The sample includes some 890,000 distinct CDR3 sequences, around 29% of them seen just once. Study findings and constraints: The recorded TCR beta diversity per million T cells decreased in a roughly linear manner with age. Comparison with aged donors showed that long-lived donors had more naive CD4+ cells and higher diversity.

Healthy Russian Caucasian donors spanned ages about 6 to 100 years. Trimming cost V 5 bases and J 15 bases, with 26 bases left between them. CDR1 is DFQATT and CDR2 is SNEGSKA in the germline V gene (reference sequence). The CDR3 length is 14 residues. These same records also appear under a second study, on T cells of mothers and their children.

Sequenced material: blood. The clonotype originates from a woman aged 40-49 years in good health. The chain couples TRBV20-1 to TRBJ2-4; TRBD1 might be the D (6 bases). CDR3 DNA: TGCAGTGCTTCCCCCCGGGACAAGGTCCCGTTACCGTACTTC. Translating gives CSASPRDKVPLPYF.